What follows are 20 T cell receptor beta chains derived from one specimen sequenced in a study of T cells expressing NK-cell markers. TCRdb re-called the 5' RACE reads, yielding one record per CDR3 amino acid sequence without DNA. There are almost 450,000 distinct CDR3 sequences in the sample, with about 7.1% held by the top ten. Sequenced: blood T cells: a sorted CD56 or NKG2C T cell subset, CD4+ or CD8+ T cells, or bulk PBMC T cells (not recorded which). All receptors derive from a woman between 18 and 75 years old in good health.

The chain combines TRBV2 with TRBJ1-3. This CDR3 region has 14 residues. Germline V CDR1 and CDR2: SNHLY, FYNNEI. CDR3 region: CASSSTAPGNTIYF.

The chain links TRBV5-1 to TRBJ2-1. The CDR3 sequence is 15 residues long. Germline V gene sequence: CDR1 SGHRS, CDR2 YFSETQ. CDR3 amino acids: CASSWTSAFFNEQFF.

The chain combines TRBV12-3 or TRBV12-4 with TRBJ1-5; TCRdb selects TRBD1, and the lack of DNA leaves this call unchecked. The CDR3 has 16 residues. CDR3 residues: CASSFVFLGGDQPQHF.

This rearrangement joins TRBV6-2 or TRBV6-3 to TRBJ1-2. Germline V lookup: CDR1 MNHEY, CDR2 SVGEGT. This CDR3 is built from 14 residues. CDR3 residues: CASSYLGPNYGYTF.

This chain joins TRBV27 and TRBJ1-2. Germline loops: CDR1 MNHEY, CDR2 SMNVEV (reference sequence). This CDR3 contains 12 residues. CDR3 amino acids: CASSFDLYGYTF.

The V gene is TRBV18, the J gene TRBJ1-1. CDR3 length: 14 amino acids. CDR1 is KGHSH, CDR2 LQKENI, per germline. The CDR3 protein is CASSPTDVGTEAFF.

The gene calls are TRBV10-2 and TRBJ2-6. The germline V gene encodes CDR1 WSHSY and CDR2 SAAADI. The length of the CDR3 is 13 residues. This CDR3 is CASRPPGANVLTF.

The V gene is TRBV27, the J gene TRBJ2-7; there is no DNA to check the TCRdb D call of TRBD1. Per germline, CDR1 MNHEY and CDR2 SMNVEV (reference sequence). The CDR3 is 14 amino acids. CDR3 amino acids: CASRAGTGIHEQYF.

The V and J genes are TRBV5-1 and TRBJ2-4; the TRBD1 assignment by TCRdb is unverifiable without DNA. The CDR3 consists of 16 residues. The germline V gene has CDR1 SGHRS and CDR2 YFSETQ. The CDR3 here is CASSLAGVLAKNIQYF.

The chain carries TRBV9 and TRBJ1-2; as DNA is missing, the TRBD1 call by TCRdb cannot be tested. CDR3 length equals 18 residues. Germline CDR1 reads SGDLS; CDR2 reads YYNGEE. CDR3 region: CASSVVGSGGALDYGYTF.

The chain's CDR3 is CSAREPGQGDFRTEAFF. This chain uses TRBV20-1 with TRBJ1-1; absent DNA, TCRdb's TRBD1 call cannot be checked. This CDR3 spans 17 amino acids. CDR1 is DFQATT and CDR2 is SNEGSKA in the germline V gene (reference sequence).

The V call is TRBV10-3, the J call TRBJ2-4; absent DNA, TCRdb's TRBD2 call cannot be checked. The CDR3 extends over 19 amino acids. Germline CDR1 ENHRY, CDR2 SYGVKD. The CDR3 region is CAISDPSRRESLAKNIQYF.

The chain combines TRBV7-9 with TRBJ2-4; TCRdb gives TRBD2 as the D gene, but with no DNA this cannot be confirmed. The CDR3 is made up of 11 amino acids. Germline loops: CDR1 SEHNR, CDR2 FQNEAQ (reference sequence). CDR3 amino acids: CANQNEGIQYF.

The chain combines TRBV20-1 with TRBJ2-1; TCRdb selects TRBD1, and the lack of DNA leaves this call unchecked. The germline gives CDR1 DFQATT, CDR2 SNEGSKA (reference sequence). This CDR3 has 15 residues. This CDR3 reads CSATPLAPSYNEQFF.

V gene TRBV11-2 combines with J gene TRBJ1-2. The germline gives CDR1 SGHAT, CDR2 FQNNGV. This CDR3 has 18 amino acids. CDR3 protein: CASSHHRPGGPLNYGYTF.

The V call is TRBV5-6, the J call TRBJ2-5; TCRdb lists TRBD1, though no DNA is available to test this call. CDR1 and CDR2 (germline): SGHDT, YYEEEE. CDR3 length: 14 amino acids. This chain's CDR3 is CASSFQGVQETQYF.

The chain combines TRBV20-1 with TRBJ2-1. The CDR3 is 11 residues long. Germline V gene sequence: CDR1 DFQATT, CDR2 SNEGSKA (reference sequence). CDR3 sequence: CSSGESGEQFF.

The V gene is TRBV7-2, the J gene TRBJ1-2. Germline CDR1 is SGHTA and CDR2 is FQGNSA. The CDR3 is made up of 13 amino acids. The CDR3 sequence is CASSLVRDYGYTF.

This chain connects TRBV28 to TRBJ2-7. The CDR3 length is 16 residues. CDR1 is MDHEN, CDR2 SYDVKM, per germline. CDR3 protein: CASTPEQPYLSYEQYF.

This chain links TRBV9 with TRBJ1-1; TCRdb's D call of TRBD1 is untestable without DNA. The V gene's germline CDR1 is SGDLS and CDR2 YYNGEE. This CDR3 is 14 amino acids long. The CDR3 protein is CASSLRQGGSEAFF. The whole variable domain, remainder taken from reference TRBV9 and TRBJ1-1, is DSGVTQTPKHLITATGQRVTLRCSPRSGDLSVYWYQQSLDQGLQFLIQYYNGEERAKGNILERFSAQQFPDLHSELNLSSLELGDSALYFCASSLRQGGSEAFFGQGTRLTVV.